This T cell receptor beta chain originates from a study of PD-1 blockade in classical Hodgkin lymphoma. Study background: A 3 mg/kg intravenous dose of nivolumab was received by patients every 2 weeks. Study observations and caveats: A reduction in baseline TCR diversity was reportedly seen in newly diagnosed patients relative to healthy donors. At C4D1, TCR diversity had climbed significantly for CD4+ cells, though not for CD8+ cells. Sources of repertoire differences remain undefined, possibly disease activity or prior therapy.

The assay was immunoSEQ multiplex PCR, and TCRdb's table has in-frame clones only and misses some. Of approximately 22,000 clones in the sample, 60% to 80% were seen once. As to time point: cycle 4 day 1 (C4D1), after about 6 weeks of nivolumab. With no exception, relapse followed autologous stem cell transplantation in all patients, and brentuximab vedotin exposure varied. With regard to this clone: Its matching antigen is unknown.

The CDR3 loop spans 14 amino acids. The V gene's germline CDR1 is MDHEN and CDR2 SYDVKM. V was trimmed by 4 bases and J by 2 bases, leaving 9 bases between them. This sample comprised peripheral blood mononuclear cells (PBMCs), obtained before the fourth cycle of nivolumab. The chain recombines TRBV28 with TRBJ1-3; D gene ambiguous. This clonotype was sampled from a human donor with classical Hodgkin lymphoma. CDR3 sequence: CASSSGYTGNTIYF. The CDR3 DNA reads as TGTGCCAGCAGTTCCGGGTATACTGGAAACACCATATATTTT.